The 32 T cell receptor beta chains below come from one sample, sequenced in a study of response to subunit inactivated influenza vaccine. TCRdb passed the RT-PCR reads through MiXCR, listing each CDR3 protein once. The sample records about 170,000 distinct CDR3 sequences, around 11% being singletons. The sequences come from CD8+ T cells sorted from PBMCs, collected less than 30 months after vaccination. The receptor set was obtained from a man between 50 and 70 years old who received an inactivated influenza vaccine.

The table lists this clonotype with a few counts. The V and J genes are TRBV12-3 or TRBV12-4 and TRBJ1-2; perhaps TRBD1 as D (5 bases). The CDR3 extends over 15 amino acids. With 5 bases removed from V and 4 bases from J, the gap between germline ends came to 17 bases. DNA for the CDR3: TGTGCCAGCAGTGTCCCGGGACGGCCTCGCTATGGCTACACCTTC. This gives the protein CASSVPGRPRYGYTF.

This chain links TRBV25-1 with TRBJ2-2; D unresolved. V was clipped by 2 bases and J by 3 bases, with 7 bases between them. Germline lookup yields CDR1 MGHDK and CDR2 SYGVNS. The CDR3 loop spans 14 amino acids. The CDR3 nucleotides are TGTGCCAGCAGTGAAAATCAGGACACCGGGGAGCTGTTTTTT. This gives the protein CASSENQDTGELFF.

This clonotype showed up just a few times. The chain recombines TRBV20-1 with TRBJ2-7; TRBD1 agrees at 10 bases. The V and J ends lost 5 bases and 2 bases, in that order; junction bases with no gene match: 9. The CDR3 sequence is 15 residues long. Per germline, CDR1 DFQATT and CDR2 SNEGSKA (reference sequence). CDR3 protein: CSALASGTGAYEQYF. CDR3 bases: TGCAGTGCTTTAGCTTCCGGGACAGGGGCCTACGAGCAGTACTTC.

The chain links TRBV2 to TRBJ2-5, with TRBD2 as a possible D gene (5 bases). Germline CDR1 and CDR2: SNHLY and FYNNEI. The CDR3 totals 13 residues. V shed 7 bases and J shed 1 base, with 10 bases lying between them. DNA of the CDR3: TGTGCCAGCAATTCCGGGATCCAAGAGACCCAGTACTTC. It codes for CASNSGIQETQYF. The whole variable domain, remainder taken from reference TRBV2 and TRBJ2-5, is EPEVTQTPSHQVTQMGQEVILRCVPISNHLYFYWYRQILGQKVEFLVSFYNNEISEKSEIFDDQFSVERPDGSNFTLKIRSTKLEDSAMYFCASNSGIQETQYFGPGTRLLVL.

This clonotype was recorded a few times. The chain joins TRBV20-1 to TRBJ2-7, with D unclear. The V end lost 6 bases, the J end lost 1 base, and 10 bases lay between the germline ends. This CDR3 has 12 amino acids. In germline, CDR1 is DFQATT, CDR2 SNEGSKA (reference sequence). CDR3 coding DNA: TGCAGTGCAACTGGCGATTCCTACGAGCAGTACTTC. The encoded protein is CSATGDSYEQYF.

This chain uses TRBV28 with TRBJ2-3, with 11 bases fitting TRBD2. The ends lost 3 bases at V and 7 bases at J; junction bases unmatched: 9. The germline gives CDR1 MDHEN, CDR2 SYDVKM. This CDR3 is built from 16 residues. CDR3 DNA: TGTGCCAGCAGTTTCATAGCGGGAGGGCCCGGGAATACGCAGTATTTT. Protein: CASSFIAGGPGNTQYF.

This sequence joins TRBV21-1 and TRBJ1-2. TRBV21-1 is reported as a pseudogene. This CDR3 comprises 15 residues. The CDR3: CASSKAPRRGYGYTF. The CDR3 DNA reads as TGTGCCAGCAGCAAAGCTCCGCGGCGGGGCTATGGCTACACCTTC.

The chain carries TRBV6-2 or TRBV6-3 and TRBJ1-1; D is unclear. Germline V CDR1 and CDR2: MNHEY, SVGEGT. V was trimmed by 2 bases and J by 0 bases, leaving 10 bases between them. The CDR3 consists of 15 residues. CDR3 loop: CASSYQDTMNTEAFF. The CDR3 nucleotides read TGTGCCAGCAGTTACCAAGACACAATGAACACTGAAGCTTTCTTT.

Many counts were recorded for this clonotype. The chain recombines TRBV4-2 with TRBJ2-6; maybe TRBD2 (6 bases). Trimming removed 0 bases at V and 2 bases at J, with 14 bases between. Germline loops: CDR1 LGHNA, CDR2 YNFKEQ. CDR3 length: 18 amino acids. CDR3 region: CASSQDGTQSTGANVLTF. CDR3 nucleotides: TGTGCCAGCAGCCAAGATGGGACTCAGAGCACTGGGGCCAACGTCCTGACTTTC.

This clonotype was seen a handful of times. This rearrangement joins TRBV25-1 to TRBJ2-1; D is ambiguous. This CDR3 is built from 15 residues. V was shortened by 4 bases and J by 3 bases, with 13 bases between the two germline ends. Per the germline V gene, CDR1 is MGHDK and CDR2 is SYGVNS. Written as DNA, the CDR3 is TGTGCCAGCAGTGGGCACAGTCCCGTCTACAATGAGCAGTTCTTC. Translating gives CASSGHSPVYNEQFF. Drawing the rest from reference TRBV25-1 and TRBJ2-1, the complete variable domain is EADIYQTPRYLVIGTGKKITLECSQTMGHDKMYWYQQDPGMELHLIHYSYGVNSTEKGDLSSESTVSRIRTEHFPLTLESARPSHTSQYLCASSGHSPVYNEQFFGPGTRLTVL.

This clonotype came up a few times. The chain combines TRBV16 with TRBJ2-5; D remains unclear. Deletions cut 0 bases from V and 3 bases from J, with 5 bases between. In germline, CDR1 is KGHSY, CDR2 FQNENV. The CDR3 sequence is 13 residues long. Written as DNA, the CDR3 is TGTGCCAGCAGCCAATCCCCCGAAGAGACCCAGTACTTC. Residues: CASSQSPEETQYF.

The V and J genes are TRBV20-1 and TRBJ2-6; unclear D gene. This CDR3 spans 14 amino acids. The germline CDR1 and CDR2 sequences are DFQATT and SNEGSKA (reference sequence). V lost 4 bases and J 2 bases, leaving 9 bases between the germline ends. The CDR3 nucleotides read TGCAGTGCTATGGACGGAGCTGGGGCCAACGTCCTGACTTTC. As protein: CSAMDGAGANVLTF.

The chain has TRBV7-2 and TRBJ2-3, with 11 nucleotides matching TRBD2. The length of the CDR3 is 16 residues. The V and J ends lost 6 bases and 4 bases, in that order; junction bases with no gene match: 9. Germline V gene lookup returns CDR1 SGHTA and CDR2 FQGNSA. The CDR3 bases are TGTGCCAGCAGTCCGGGGTCTAGCGGGAGGTCAGATACGCAGTATTTT. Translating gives CASSPGSSGRSDTQYF.

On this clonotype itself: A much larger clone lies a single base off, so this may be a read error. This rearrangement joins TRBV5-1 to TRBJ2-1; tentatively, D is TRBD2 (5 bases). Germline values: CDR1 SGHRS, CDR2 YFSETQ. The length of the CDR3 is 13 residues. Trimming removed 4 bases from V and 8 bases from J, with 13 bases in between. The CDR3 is CASSLTINDEQFF. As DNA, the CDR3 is TGCGCCAGCAGCCTGACTATAAATGATGAGCAGTTCTTC.

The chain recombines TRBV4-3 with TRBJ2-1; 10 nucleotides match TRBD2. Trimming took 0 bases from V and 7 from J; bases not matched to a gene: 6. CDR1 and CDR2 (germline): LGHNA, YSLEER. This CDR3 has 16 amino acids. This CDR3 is CASSQDPAGGLNEQFF. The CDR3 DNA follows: TGCGCCAGCAGCCAAGACCCAGCGGGGGGGCTTAATGAGCAGTTCTTC.

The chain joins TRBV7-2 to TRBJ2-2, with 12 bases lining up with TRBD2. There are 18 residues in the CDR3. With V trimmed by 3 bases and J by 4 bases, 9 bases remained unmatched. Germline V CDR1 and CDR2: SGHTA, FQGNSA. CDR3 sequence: CASSLPSGGAFGTGELFF. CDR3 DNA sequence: TGTGCCAGCAGCTTGCCTAGCGGGGGGGCCTTTGGCACCGGGGAGCTGTTTTTT. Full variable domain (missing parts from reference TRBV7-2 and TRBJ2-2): GAGVSQSPSNKVTEKGKDVELRCDPISGHTALYWYRQSLGQGLEFLIYFQGNSAPDKSGLPSDRFSAERTGGSVSTLTIQRTQQEDSAVYLCASSLPSGGAFGTGELFFGEGSRLTVL.

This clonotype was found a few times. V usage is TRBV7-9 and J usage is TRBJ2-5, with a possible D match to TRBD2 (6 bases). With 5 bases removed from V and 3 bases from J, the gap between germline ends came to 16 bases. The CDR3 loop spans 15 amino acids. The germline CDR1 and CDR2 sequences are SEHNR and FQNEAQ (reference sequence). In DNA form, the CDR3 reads TGTGCCAGCAGCCACTGGAGGGAAGCAAAAGAGACCCAGTACTTC. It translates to CASSHWREAKETQYF. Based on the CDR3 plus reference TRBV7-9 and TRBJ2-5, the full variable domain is DTGVSQNPRHKITKRGQNVTFRCDPISEHNRLYWYRQTLGQGPEFLTYFQNEAQLEKSRLLSDRFSAERPKGSFSTLEIQRTEQGDSAMYLCASSHWREAKETQYFGPGTRLLVL.

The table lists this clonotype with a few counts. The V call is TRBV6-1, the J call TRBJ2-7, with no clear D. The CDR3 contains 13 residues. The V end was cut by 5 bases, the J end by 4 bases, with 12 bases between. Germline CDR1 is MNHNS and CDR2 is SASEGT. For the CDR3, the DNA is TGTGCCAGCAGTCCGACGGATTGGTACGAGCAGTACTTC. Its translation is CASSPTDWYEQYF.

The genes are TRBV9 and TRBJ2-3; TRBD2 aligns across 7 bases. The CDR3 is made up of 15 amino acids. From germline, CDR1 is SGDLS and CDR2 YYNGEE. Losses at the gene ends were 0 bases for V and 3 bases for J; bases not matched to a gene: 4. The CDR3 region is CASSVEGGATDTQYF. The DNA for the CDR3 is TGTGCCAGCAGCGTAGAGGGAGGGGCAACAGATACGCAGTATTTT.

The CDR3 reads CASSVGTGGSYNEQFF. The CDR3 DNA reads TGTGCCAGCAGCGTAGGTACAGGGGGCTCCTACAATGAGCAGTTCTTC. V usage is TRBV9 and J usage is TRBJ2-1, with 8 bases aligning to TRBD1. The J segment lost 0 bases and the V segment lost 0 bases, leaving 2 bases of the junction unmatched. From germline, CDR1 is SGDLS and CDR2 YYNGEE. The CDR3 consists of 16 residues.

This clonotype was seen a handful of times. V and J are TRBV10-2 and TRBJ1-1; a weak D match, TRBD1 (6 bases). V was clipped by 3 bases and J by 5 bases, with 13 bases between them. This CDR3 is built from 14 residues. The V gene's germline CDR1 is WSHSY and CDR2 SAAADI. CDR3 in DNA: TGCGCCAGCAGTGAAGAAGGGGGTTGGACTGAAGCTTTCTTT. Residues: CASSEEGGWTEAFF.

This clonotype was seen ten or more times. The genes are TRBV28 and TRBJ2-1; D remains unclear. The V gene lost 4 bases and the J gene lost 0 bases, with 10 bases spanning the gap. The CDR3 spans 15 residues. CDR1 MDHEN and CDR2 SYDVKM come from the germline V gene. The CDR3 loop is CASSSLGSSYNEQFF. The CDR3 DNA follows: TGTGCCAGCAGTTCCTTGGGTAGCTCCTACAATGAGCAGTTCTTC.

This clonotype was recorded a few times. CDR3 nucleotide sequence: TGTGCCAGCAGCCCCCCCCTCCACTACAATGAGCAGTTCTTC. It specifies CASSPPLHYNEQFF. This chain joins TRBV5-6 and TRBJ2-1; D unclear. V lost 4 bases and J 3 bases, leaving 11 bases between the germline ends. Germline-derived CDR1 and CDR2 are SGHDT and YYEEEE. CDR3 size: 14 residues.

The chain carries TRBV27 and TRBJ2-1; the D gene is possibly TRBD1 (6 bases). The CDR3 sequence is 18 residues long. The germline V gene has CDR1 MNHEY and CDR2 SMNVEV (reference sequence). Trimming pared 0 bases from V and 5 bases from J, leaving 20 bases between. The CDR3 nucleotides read TGTGCCAGCAGTTTATCCTCAGTACAGGGCCGAAGGGACAATGAGCAGTTCTTC. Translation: CASSLSSVQGRRDNEQFF.

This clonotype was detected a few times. Here the CDR3 reads CASSPGGPYNEQFF. The CDR3, as DNA: TGTGCCAGCAGCCCCGGAGGCCCGTACAATGAGCAGTTCTTC. The chain carries TRBV7-9 and TRBJ2-1, with D perhaps matching TRBD2 (5 bases). In germline, CDR1 is SEHNR, CDR2 FQNEAQ (reference sequence). With 5 bases removed from V and 4 bases from J, the gap between germline ends came to 12 bases. The CDR3 runs to 14 residues. The complete variable domain, with remaining parts taken from reference TRBV7-9 and TRBJ2-1, reads DTGVSQNPRHKITKRGQNVTFRCDPISEHNRLYWYRQTLGQGPEFLTYFQNEAQLEKSRLLSDRFSAERPKGSFSTLEIQRTEQGDSAMYLCASSPGGPYNEQFFGPGTRLTVL.

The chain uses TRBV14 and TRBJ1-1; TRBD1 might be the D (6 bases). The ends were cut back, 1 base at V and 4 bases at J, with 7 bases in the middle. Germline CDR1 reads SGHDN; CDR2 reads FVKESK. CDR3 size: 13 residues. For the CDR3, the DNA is TGTGCCAGCAGCCAAGGGGGGCCCACTGAAGCTTTCTTT. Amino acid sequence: CASSQGGPTEAFF. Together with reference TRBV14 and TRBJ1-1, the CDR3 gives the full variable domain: EAGVTQFPSHSVIEKGQTVTLRCDPISGHDNLYWYRRVMGKEIKFLLHFVKESKQDESGMPNNRFLAERTGGTYSTLKVQPAELEDSGVYFCASSQGGPTEAFFGQGTRLTVV.

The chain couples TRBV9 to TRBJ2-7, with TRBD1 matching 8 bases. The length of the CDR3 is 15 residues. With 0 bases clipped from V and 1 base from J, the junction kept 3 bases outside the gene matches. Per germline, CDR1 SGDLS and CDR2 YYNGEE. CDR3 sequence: CASSVGTGGSYEQYF. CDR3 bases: TGTGCCAGCAGCGTAGGTACAGGGGGGTCCTACGAGCAGTACTTC.

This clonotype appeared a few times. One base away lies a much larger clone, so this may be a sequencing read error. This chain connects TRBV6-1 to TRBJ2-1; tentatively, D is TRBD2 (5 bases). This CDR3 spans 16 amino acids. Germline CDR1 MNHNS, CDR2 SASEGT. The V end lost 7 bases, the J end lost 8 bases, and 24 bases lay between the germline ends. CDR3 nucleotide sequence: TGTGCCAGCACAAGGGCGTTAGGGAGAGGTAGGGATGAGCAGTTCTTC. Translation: CASTRALGRGRDEQFF.

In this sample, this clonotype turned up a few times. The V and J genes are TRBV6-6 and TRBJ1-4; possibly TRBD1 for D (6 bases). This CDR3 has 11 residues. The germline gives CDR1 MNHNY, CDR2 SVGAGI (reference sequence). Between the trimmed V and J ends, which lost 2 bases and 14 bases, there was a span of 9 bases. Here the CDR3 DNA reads TGTGCCAGCAGTTACAAGGACAGCCTGTTTTTT. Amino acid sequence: CASSYKDSLFF.

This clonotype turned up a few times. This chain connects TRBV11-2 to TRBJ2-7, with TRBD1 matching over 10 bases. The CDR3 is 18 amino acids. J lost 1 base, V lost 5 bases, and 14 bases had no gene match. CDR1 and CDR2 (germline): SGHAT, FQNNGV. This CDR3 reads CASSAFPRGTGESYEQYF. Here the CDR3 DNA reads TGTGCCAGCAGCGCCTTCCCGCGGGGGACAGGGGAATCCTACGAGCAGTACTTC.

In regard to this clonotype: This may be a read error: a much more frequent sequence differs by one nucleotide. CDR3 protein: CASSDLSGGATDMQYF. CDR3 nucleotides: TGTGCCAGCAGTGATTTAAGCGGGGGGGCGACAGATATGCAGTATTTT. This chain connects TRBV2 to TRBJ2-3, with 10 positions matching TRBD2. Germline lookup yields CDR1 SNHLY and CDR2 FYNNEI. This CDR3 spans 16 amino acids.

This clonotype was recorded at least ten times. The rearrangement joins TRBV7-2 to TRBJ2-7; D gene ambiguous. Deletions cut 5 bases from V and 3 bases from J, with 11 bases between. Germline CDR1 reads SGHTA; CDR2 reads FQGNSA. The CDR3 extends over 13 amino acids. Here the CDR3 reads CASSPNPYYEQYF. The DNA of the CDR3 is TGTGCCAGCAGCCCAAACCCATACTACGAGCAGTACTTC.